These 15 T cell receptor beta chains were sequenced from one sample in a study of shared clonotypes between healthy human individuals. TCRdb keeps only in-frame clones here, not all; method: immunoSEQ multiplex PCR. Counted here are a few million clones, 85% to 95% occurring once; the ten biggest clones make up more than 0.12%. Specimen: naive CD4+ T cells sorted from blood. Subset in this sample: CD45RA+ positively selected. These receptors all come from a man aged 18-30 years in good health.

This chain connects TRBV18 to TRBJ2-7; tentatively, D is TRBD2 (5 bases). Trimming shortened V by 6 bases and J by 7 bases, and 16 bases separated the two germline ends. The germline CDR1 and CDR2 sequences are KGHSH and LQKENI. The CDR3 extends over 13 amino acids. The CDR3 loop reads CASSPGPGVEQYF. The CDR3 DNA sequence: TGTGCCAGCTCGCCTGGACCCGGGGTGGAGCAGTACTTC.

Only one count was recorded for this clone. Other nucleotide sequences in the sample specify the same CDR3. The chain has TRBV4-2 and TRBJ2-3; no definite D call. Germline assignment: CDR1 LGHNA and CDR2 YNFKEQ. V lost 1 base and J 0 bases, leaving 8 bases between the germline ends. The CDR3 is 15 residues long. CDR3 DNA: TGTGCCAGCAGCCAAGGGGCATTGAGCACAGATACGCAGTATTTT. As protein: CASSQGALSTDTQYF.

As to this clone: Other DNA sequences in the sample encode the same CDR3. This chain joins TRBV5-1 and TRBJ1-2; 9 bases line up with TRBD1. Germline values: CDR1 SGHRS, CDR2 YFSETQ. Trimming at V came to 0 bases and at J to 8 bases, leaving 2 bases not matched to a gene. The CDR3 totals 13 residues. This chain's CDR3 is CASSLGQGEGYTF. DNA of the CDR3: TGCGCCAGCAGCTTGGGACAGGGGGAAGGCTACACCTTC.

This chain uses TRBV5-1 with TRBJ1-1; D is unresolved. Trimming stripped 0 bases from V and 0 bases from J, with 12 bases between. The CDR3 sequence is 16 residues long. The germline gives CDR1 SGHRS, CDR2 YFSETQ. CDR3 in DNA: TGCGCCAGCAGCTTGGACAGTTCCGGATTGAACACTGAAGCTTTCTTT. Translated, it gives CASSLDSSGLNTEAFF.

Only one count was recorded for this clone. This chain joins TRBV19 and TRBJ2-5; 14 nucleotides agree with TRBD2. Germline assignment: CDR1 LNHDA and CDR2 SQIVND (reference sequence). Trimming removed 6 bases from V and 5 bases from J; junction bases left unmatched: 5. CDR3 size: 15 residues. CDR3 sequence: CASRGTSGGLETQYF. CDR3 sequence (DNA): TGTGCCAGTAGGGGGACTAGCGGGGGCCTCGAGACCCAGTACTTC.

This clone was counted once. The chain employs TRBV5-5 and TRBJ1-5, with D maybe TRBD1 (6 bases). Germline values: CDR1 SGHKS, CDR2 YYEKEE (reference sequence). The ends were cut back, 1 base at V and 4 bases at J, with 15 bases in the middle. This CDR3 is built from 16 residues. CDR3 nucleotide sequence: TGTGCCAGCAGCTTGCCACGTAGGACAGAGAATCAGCCCCAGCATTTT. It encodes CASSLPRRTENQPQHF.

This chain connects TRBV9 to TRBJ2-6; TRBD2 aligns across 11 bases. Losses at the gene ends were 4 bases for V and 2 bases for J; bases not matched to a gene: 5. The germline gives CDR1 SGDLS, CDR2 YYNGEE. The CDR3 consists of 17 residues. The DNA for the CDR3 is TGTGCCAGCAGCCAACCGACTAGCGGGGCTGGGGCCAACGTCCTGACTTTC. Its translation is CASSQPTSGAGANVLTF.

The CDR3 spells CASSRRDRAGNEQFF. In DNA form, the CDR3 reads TGTGCCAGCAGCCGCCGGGACAGGGCGGGCAATGAGCAGTTCTTC. This rearrangement joins TRBV11-2 to TRBJ2-1; 9 bases are a match to TRBD1. V lost 5 bases and J lost 6; bases outside the gene matches: 8. Germline V gives CDR1 SGHAT, CDR2 FQNNGV. CDR3 size: 15 residues. The whole variable domain, remainder taken from reference TRBV11-2 and TRBJ2-1, is EAGVAQSPRYKIIEKRQSVAFWCNPISGHATLYWYQQILGQGPKLLIQFQNNGVVDDSQLPKDRFSAERLKGVDSTLKIQPAKLEDSAVYLCASSRRDRAGNEQFFGPGTRLTVL.

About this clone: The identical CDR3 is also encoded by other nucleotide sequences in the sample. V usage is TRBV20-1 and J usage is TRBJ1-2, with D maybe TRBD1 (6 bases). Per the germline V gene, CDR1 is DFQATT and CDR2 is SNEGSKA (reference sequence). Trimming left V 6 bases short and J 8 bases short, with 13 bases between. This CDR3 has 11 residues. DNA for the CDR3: TGCAGTGCAATACAGGGTGGGGGCTACACCTTC. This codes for CSAIQGGGYTF.

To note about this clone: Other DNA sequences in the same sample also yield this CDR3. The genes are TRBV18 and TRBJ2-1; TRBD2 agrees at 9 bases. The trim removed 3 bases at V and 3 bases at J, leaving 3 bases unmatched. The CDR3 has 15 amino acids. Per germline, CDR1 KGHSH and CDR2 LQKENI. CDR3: CASSPPAGGYNEQFF. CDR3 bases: TGTGCCAGCTCACCTCCAGCGGGGGGCTACAATGAGCAGTTCTTC. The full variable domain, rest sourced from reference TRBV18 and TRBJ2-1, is NAGVMQNPRHLVRRRGQEARLRCSPMKGHSHVYWYRQLPEEGLKFMVYLQKENIIDESGMPKERFSAEFPKEGPSILRIQQVVRGDSAAYFCASSPPAGGYNEQFFGPGTRLTVL.

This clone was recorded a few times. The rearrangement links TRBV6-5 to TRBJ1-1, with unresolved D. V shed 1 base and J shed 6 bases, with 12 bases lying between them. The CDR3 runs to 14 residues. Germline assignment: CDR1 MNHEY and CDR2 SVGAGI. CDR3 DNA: TGTGCCAGCAGTTACTACCTCGGAGCCTCTGAAGCTTTCTTT. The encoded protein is CASSYYLGASEAFF.

The CDR3 spells CASSLGPSGLGEQYF. In DNA form, the CDR3 reads TGTGCCAGCAGCCTCGGTCCTAGCGGTCTGGGGGAGCAGTACTTC. This rearrangement joins TRBV5-4 to TRBJ2-7, with 7 bases lining up with TRBD2. This CDR3 comprises 15 residues. After removal of 4 bases from V and 7 bases from J, the junction contained 14 bases not matched to a gene. CDR1 SGHNT and CDR2 YYREEE come from the germline V gene (reference sequence).

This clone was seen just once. In DNA, the CDR3 is TGTGCCAGCAGTCAACAGGGAGTAGGATACGAGCAGTACTTC. Translating it yields CASSQQGVGYEQYF. J is TRBJ2-7 and V is TRBV6-6; TRBD1 is a possible D gene (6 bases). CDR3 length: 14 amino acids. Deletions cut 5 bases from V and 4 bases from J, with 15 bases between. In germline, CDR1 is MNHNY, CDR2 SVGAGI (reference sequence).

The CDR3 coding sequence is TGTGCCAGTAGCAAACTAGGGGTGGTACGGGATACGCAGTATTTT. This codes for CASSKLGVVRDTQYF. The chain carries TRBV19 and TRBJ2-3, with D perhaps given as TRBD1 or TRBD2 (5 bases each). Germline values: CDR1 LNHDA, CDR2 SQIVND (reference sequence). V was clipped by 6 bases and J by 6 bases, with 19 bases between them. This CDR3 is built from 15 residues.

For the CDR3, the DNA is TGTGCCAGCAGCTTGTCCGGGACAGGGAGGACCGGGGAGCTGTTTTTT. Translated: CASSLSGTGRTGELFF. The chain carries TRBV7-9 and TRBJ2-2; 9 positions agree with TRBD1. Germline CDR1 SEHNR, CDR2 FQNEAQ (reference sequence). The CDR3 is 16 amino acids. V gave up 3 bases and J gave up 5 bases; unmatched junction bases: 7.